This T cell receptor beta chain emerged from a study of blood T cell repertoires in COVID-19. Study context: Acute and convalescent COVID-19 specimens originated in the United States, Italy and Spain.

Measured with immunoSEQ multiplex PCR; TCRdb has only the in-frame clones, and not every one. Of around 300,000 clones listed, about nine tenths are singletons. A Seattle source enrolled patients during active infection and followed them longitudinally. Per germline, CDR1 MGHDK and CDR2 SYGVNS. The CDR3 totals 14 residues. Trimming cost V 5 bases and J 6 bases, with 16 bases left between them. Sequencing was performed on peripheral blood. The origin of this receptor is a woman aged 30 to 39 with COVID-19, enrolled during active disease. The chain employs TRBV25-1 and TRBJ1-2; D is undetermined. The CDR3 DNA reads TGTGCCAGCAGTTCTGACATGGAGGCACATGGCTACACCTTC. As protein: CASSSDMEAHGYTF.